A single sample is the source of the 9 T cell receptor beta chains below, sequenced in a study of vaccination and CD4 T cells after COVID-19. Treatment defined: 10-day PBMC culture with coronavirus spike peptide pools or control peptides (ViraFEST assay). Cultured CD4+ T cells had their DNA profiled by the Oncomine TCR Beta short-read assay. TCRdb re-analysed the PCR reads in MiXCR, keeping a single row per CDR3 protein. The table shows under 25,000 distinct CDR3 sequences, with more than 20% occurring only once. For these TCRs, the target antigens are not known. Specimen: cultured CD4+ T cells from blood. Receptors originate from a human donor with COVID-19.

The chain recombines TRBV12-3 or TRBV12-4 with TRBJ2-1; 9 bases agree with TRBD2. This CDR3 is 17 amino acids long. Trimming removed 3 bases from V and 2 bases from J; junction bases left unmatched: 8. This CDR3 is CASSLWATSGPYNEQFF. The CDR3 DNA sequence: TGTGCCAGCAGTTTGTGGGCAACTAGCGGGCCCTACAATGAGCAGTTCTTC.

This clonotype was detected a few times. The V call is TRBV5-1, the J call TRBJ2-1, with 11 bases fitting TRBD2. The length of the CDR3 is 17 residues. V shed 0 bases, J shed 3 bases, and the junction held 5 bases outside the gene matches. The germline V gene has CDR1 SGHRS and CDR2 YFSETQ. The CDR3 DNA follows: TGCGCCAGCAGCTTGGCCATAGCGGGGGGGCGCTACAATGAGCAGTTCTTC. Translation gives CASSLAIAGGRYNEQFF. Full variable domain (missing parts from reference TRBV5-1 and TRBJ2-1): KAGVTQTPRYLIKTRGQQVTLSCSPISGHRSVSWYQQTPGQGLQFLFEYFSETQRNKGNFPGRFSGRQFSNSRSEMNVSTLELGDSALYLCASSLAIAGGRYNEQFFGPGTRLTVL.

The V and J genes are TRBV20-1 and TRBJ2-5; no definite D call. This CDR3 comprises 14 residues. The germline gives CDR1 DFQATT, CDR2 SNEGSKA (reference sequence). The V gene lost 1 base and the J gene lost 1 base, with 10 bases spanning the gap. CDR3 sequence: CSARVTSGQETQYF. CDR3 sequence (DNA): TGCAGTGCTAGAGTCACGTCGGGCCAAGAGACCCAGTACTTC.

A few counts support this clonotype. V is TRBV7-2 and J is TRBJ2-3, with 12 nucleotides matching TRBD1. The germline V gene has CDR1 SGHTA and CDR2 FQGNSA. V shed 2 bases, J shed 3 bases, and the junction held 3 bases outside the gene matches. The CDR3 length is 16 residues. The CDR3 sequence is CASSLPGQGATDTQYF. For the CDR3, the DNA is TGTGCCAGCAGCTTACCGGGACAGGGGGCGACAGATACGCAGTATTTT.

Only a few counts were recorded for this clonotype. The chain carries TRBV2 and TRBJ2-3; a weak D match, TRBD1 (6 bases). Germline CDR1 SNHLY, CDR2 FYNNEI. The V end lost 7 bases, the J end lost 2 bases, and 19 bases lay between the germline ends. The CDR3 length is 16 residues. The CDR3 region has the DNA TGTGCCAGCACTCTACAGGGCACTCTCCCCACAGATACGCAGTATTTT. Protein: CASTLQGTLPTDTQYF. The full variable domain, in which reference TRBV2 and TRBJ2-3 provide the parts outside the CDR3, is EPEVTQTPSHQVTQMGQEVILRCVPISNHLYFYWYRQILGQKVEFLVSFYNNEISEKSEIFDDQFSVERPDGSNFTLKIRSTKLEDSAMYFCASTLQGTLPTDTQYFGPGTRLTVL.

This chain uses TRBV2 with TRBJ2-3; weak D call: TRBD1 (6 bases). V was trimmed by 10 bases and J by 3 bases, leaving 23 bases between them. Germline values: CDR1 SNHLY, CDR2 FYNNEI. The CDR3 spans 16 residues. CDR3 residues: CAIDGKDSSATDTQYF. CDR3 DNA sequence: TGTGCCATCGACGGGAAGGACAGTTCTGCAACAGATACGCAGTATTTT.

This clonotype was observed a handful of times. The chain links TRBV6-5 to TRBJ1-6; 8 bases map to TRBD1. CDR1 and CDR2 from the germline V gene are MNHEY and SVGAGI. V lost 0 bases, J lost 6 bases, and 4 bases stayed unmatched. The CDR3 has 16 amino acids. The CDR3: CASSYSTTGGNSPLHF. CDR3 bases: TGTGCCAGCAGTTACTCCACCACAGGGGGTAATTCACCCCTCCACTTT.

In this sample, this clonotype turned up a few times. The chain employs TRBV12-3 or TRBV12-4 and TRBJ2-5; 11 bases are shared with TRBD2. The CDR3 totals 15 residues. V shed 6 bases, J shed 5 bases, and the junction held 8 bases outside the gene matches. CDR3 region: CASSRTSGGGETQYF. The CDR3 nucleotides are TGTGCCAGCAGCCGTACTAGCGGGGGAGGCGAGACCCAGTACTTC.

This clonotype qualifies as medium-sized. The chain recombines TRBV6-2 or TRBV6-3 with TRBJ2-3; D possibly corresponds to TRBD2 (7 bases). The CDR3 runs to 16 residues. V was clipped by 4 bases and J by 2 bases, with 16 bases between them. From germline, CDR1 is MNHEY and CDR2 SVGEGT. This CDR3 reads CASSSIHAGATDTQYF. The CDR3 coding sequence is TGTGCCAGCAGTTCCATCCATGCGGGGGCCACAGATACGCAGTATTTT.